The rows below give T cell receptor beta chains drawn from one sample of a study of beta chain features in type 1 diabetes. Generated by immunoSEQ multiplex PCR, the TCRdb table keeps only in-frame clones and is missing some. Of 250,000 to 350,000 clones listed, 12% to 15% are singletons. What was sequenced was central memory CD4+ T cells from blood. The receptors come from a man aged 25-45 years in good health. The CDR3 runs from the conserved cysteine through the conserved F or W. A D gene is named only where the DNA matches it firmly. Part of the rows lack a size; the others show once, few, many or a class for expanded clones.

TRBV7-9	13	few	TRBD1	TRBJ2-7	TGTGCCAGCAGCCGGGACAGGACCTACGAGCAGTACTTC	CASSRDRTYEQYF
TRBV4-3	15	.	TRBD1	TRBJ2-7	TGCGCCAGACATTACAGGGGACATCGATCCTACGAGCAGTACTTC	CARHYRGHRSYEQYF
TRBV5-1	15	.	TRBD2	TRBJ2-3	TGCGCCAGCAGCAGGACTAGCGGGGCCTCGGGTACGCAGTATTTT	CASSRTSGASGTQYF
TRBV27	14	.	.	TRBJ2-1	TGTGCCAGCAGTAGGCAGGGCCGATACAATGAGCAGTTCTTC	CASSRQGRYNEQFF
TRBV5-6	12	.	.	TRBJ1-2	TGTGCCAGCAGCGAAAGAAGCTATGGCTACACCTTC	CASSERSYGYTF
TRBV7-2	15	.	.	TRBJ1-4	TGTGCCAGCAGCTATGTCGGGGCCCCTAATGAAAAACTGTTTTTT	CASSYVGAPNEKLFF
TRBV7-9	16	few	.	TRBJ2-7	TGTGCCAGCAGCTCGGGAGGGACAGGGAGTCCGGTCGAGCAGTACTTC	CASSSGGTGSPVEQYF
TRBV4-3	15	.	TRBD1	TRBJ2-2	TGCGCCAGCAGCCATAGACAGGGGTACACCGGGGAGCTGTTTTTT	CASSHRQGYTGELFF
TRBV4-1	13	.	.	TRBJ2-3	TGCGCCAGCAGCCCCTTGTCGGGGGATACGCAGTATTTT	CASSPLSGDTQYF
TRBV7-2	14	.	TRBD1	TRBJ2-1	TGTGCCAGCAGCTTAGGACAGGGGGAACCTGAGCAGTTCTTC	CASSLGQGEPEQFF
TRBV11-3	13	.	.	TRBJ1-1	TGTGCCAGCAGCCAGGGCTTCAACACTGAAGCTTTCTTT	CASSQGFNTEAFF
TRBV13	13	many	TRBD1	TRBJ1-2	TGTGCCAGCGGCGCGTGGGACAGGGATGGCTACACCTTC	CASGAWDRDGYTF
TRBV27	15	few	TRBD2	TRBJ2-3	TGTGCCAGCAGTCCTACGAGCGGGGAAGTATATACGCAGTATTTT	CASSPTSGEVYTQYF
TRBV7-9	15	.	TRBD1	TRBJ2-1	TGTGCCAGCAGCTTAGCGGGACAGACCTACAATGAGCAGTTCTTC	CASSLAGQTYNEQFF
TRBV7-7	13	many	.	TRBJ2-1	TGTGCCAGCAGCTTAGCCGGATTTGATGAGCAGTTCTTC	CASSLAGFDEQFF
TRBV11-2	14	.	.	TRBJ2-5	TGTGCCAGCAGCCCTGACAGGCTGCGAGAGACCCAGTACTTC	CASSPDRLRETQYF
TRBV4-2	16	many	TRBD1	TRBJ2-6	TGTGCCAGCAGACCGGGACAGGGAGCTGGGGCCAACGTCCTGACTTTC	CASRPGQGAGANVLTF
TRBV7-7	16	.	.	TRBJ2-1	TGTGCCAGCAGCTTAGCTATGGTAACTAGCTCCAATGAGCAGTTCTTC	CASSLAMVTSSNEQFF
TRBV5-1	15	few	TRBD2	TRBJ2-7	TGCGCCAGCAGCTTGGTGGTAGCGGGTTCCTACGAGCAGTACTTC	CASSLVVAGSYEQYF
TRBV6-1	16	few	.	TRBJ2-1	TGTGCCAGCAGTGAAGCGCCCGCGGGCTCCTACAATGAGCAGTTCTTC	CASSEAPAGSYNEQFF
TRBV14	17	.	.	TRBJ1-4	TGTGCCAGCAGCCAAGCCTCTAAGGGGTGGACTTATGAAAAACTGTTTTTT	CASSQASKGWTYEKLFF
TRBV5-1	16	few	.	TRBJ2-1	TGCGCCAGCAGCCCGGAGGGGGGCAACTTTTACAATGAGCAGTTCTTC	CASSPEGGNFYNEQFF
TRBV9	14	few	.	TRBJ1-1	TGTGCCAGCAGCGTAGAAGCGGGGGGCACTGAAGCTTTCTTT	CASSVEAGGTEAFF
TRBV6-5	11	few	.	TRBJ2-5	TGTGCCAGCGGGGGTCGGGAGACCCAGTACTTC	CASGGRETQYF
TRBV11-2	13	many	.	TRBJ2-6	TGTGCCAGCAGCCCCTTGGTTACCAACGTCCTGACTTTC	CASSPLVTNVLTF
TRBV6-5	16	.	TRBD1	TRBJ1-6	TGTGCCAGCAGTTACGGAACAGGGGTGGTAAATTCACCCCTCCACTTT	CASSYGTGVVNSPLHF
TRBV5-8	15	few	.	TRBJ1-1	TGTGCCAGCAGCTTCAGGGGTAGGGAGAACACTGAAGCTTTCTTT	CASSFRGRENTEAFF
TRBV27	18	once	.	TRBJ2-1	TGTGCCAGCATGCCTCGGTACTCAGGGGGAGGATCCTACAATGAGCAGTTCTTC	CASMPRYSGGGSYNEQFF
TRBV9	14	few	TRBD1	TRBJ1-2	TGTGCCAGCAGCGGCGGGGACAGGGTGTATGGCTACACCTTC	CASSGGDRVYGYTF
TRBV30	12	.	.	TRBJ2-3	TGTGCCTGTTCCGTCAGGACAGATACGCAGTATTTT	CACSVRTDTQYF
TRBV7-2	14	once	.	TRBJ1-2	TGTGCCAGCAGTCCAACAGGGAATCGCTATGGCTACACCTTC	CASSPTGNRYGYTF
TRBV2	12	.	.	TRBJ1-2	TGTGCCAGCACATTGTCCACGTATGGCTACACCTTC	CASTLSTYGYTF
TRBV19	12	.	.	TRBJ1-1	TGTGCCAGTACAGGGGAGGTAACTGAAGCTTTCTTT	CASTGEVTEAFF
TRBV11-3	14	.	.	TRBJ2-2	TGTGCCAGCAGCTTCCCCCAGAACACCGGGGAGCTGTTTTTT	CASSFPQNTGELFF
TRBV30	10	.	.	TRBJ2-3	TGTGCCTGGAGTGCAGATACGCAGTATTTT	CAWSADTQYF
TRBV15	19	.	.	TRBJ2-1	TGTGCCACCAGCCCCCGAAAAAAAGAACCGGGGCGCGGAGACAATGAGCAGTTCTTC	CATSPRKKEPGRGDNEQFF
TRBV10-1	16	.	TRBD2	TRBJ2-3	TGCGCCAGCAGCCCGACTAGCGGGGGCCACACAGATACGCAGTATTTT	CASSPTSGGHTDTQYF
TRBV6-5	12	few	.	TRBJ1-1	TGTGCCAGCAGCCGGACAGCCGATGAAGCTTTCTTT	CASSRTADEAFF
TRBV4-1	14	.	.	TRBJ1-4	TGCGCCAGCAGCCGCGGGTCGATTAATGAAAAACTGTTTTTT	CASSRGSINEKLFF
TRBV29-1	14	.	.	TRBJ2-1	TGCAGCGTTGCCGGCAGATTAGACGTCAATGAGCAGTTCTTC	CSVAGRLDVNEQFF
TRBV6-1	14	few	.	TRBJ2-5	TGTGCCAGCAGTTATGGGGGGTACCAAGAGACCCAGTACTTC	CASSYGGYQETQYF
TRBV28	14	.	TRBD1	TRBJ1-1	TGTGCCAGCAGTTTATCTCCAGGGGGGACTGAAGCTTTCTTT	CASSLSPGGTEAFF
TRBV5-1	16	few	.	TRBJ2-5	TGCGCCAGCAGCTTGGATGGGGGTGGTGGCCAAGAGACCCAGTACTTC	CASSLDGGGGQETQYF
TRBV7-2	12	.	.	TRBJ2-2	TGTGCCAGCAGTTCAGACACCGGGGAGCTGTTTTTT	CASSSDTGELFF
TRBV4-2	14	.	TRBD1	TRBJ2-2	TGTGCCAGCAGCCAGGAACAGGGGGCCGGGGAGCTGTTTTTT	CASSQEQGAGELFF
TRBV9	14	few	.	TRBJ2-1	TGTGCCAGCAGCGTACAACAGGGAGTGAATGAGCAGTTCTTC	CASSVQQGVNEQFF
TRBV19	17	.	TRBD1	TRBJ1-4	TGTGCCAGTAGTGGAAGGGACAGGTTCGCAACTAATGAAAAACTGTTTTTT	CASSGRDRFATNEKLFF
TRBV6-6	12	few	.	TRBJ1-1	TGTGCCAGCAGACGAAAAGTCGGGGTGGCTTTCTTT	CASRRKVGVAFF
TRBV25-1	13	.	TRBD1	TRBJ2-4	TGTGCCAGCAGTTCCCGAGGGGGCGGCATTCAGTACTTC	CASSSRGGGIQYF
TRBV4-3	15	.	.	TRBJ1-1	TGCGCCAGCAGCCAAGATATGAAGGTGAACACTGAAGCTTTCTTT	CASSQDMKVNTEAFF
TRBV5-1	15	.	TRBD1	TRBJ2-1	TGCGCCAGCAGCTTGAACCAGGGGGCCCTCGATGAGCAGTTCTTC	CASSLNQGALDEQFF
TRBV9	16	.	.	TRBJ2-3	TGTGCCAGCAGCCTACGGGGAGCGGTTAGCACAGATACGCAGTATTTT	CASSLRGAVSTDTQYF
TRBV11-2	16	.	.	TRBJ2-3	TGTGCCAGCAGCTTAGGGACCATCAGGGGGGGAGATACGCAGTATTTT	CASSLGTIRGGDTQYF
TRBV7-2	16	few	TRBD2	TRBJ2-1	TGTGCCAGCAGCCTTAGCGGGGAGAGCTCCTACAATGAGCAGTTCTTC	CASSLSGESSYNEQFF